This record covers a single TCR beta chain. Produced via immunoSEQ multiplex PCR; TCRdb's table is partial and in-frame only. The table shows approximately 81,000 clones, with approximately 94% occurring only once. Germline lookup yields CDR1 MNHEY and CDR2 SMNVEV (reference sequence). The CDR3 is made up of 17 amino acids. With V trimmed by 0 bases and J by 4 bases, 4 bases remained unmatched. The sample originates from a study of control samples from healthy donors and cancer patients. The sequencing sample was made of blood. This TCR was recovered from a woman in her late teens or twenties in good health. This rearrangement joins TRBV27 to TRBJ2-7; 15 bases are shared with TRBD2. The CDR3 loop reads CASSLSGLAGGLYEQYF. The CDR3 nucleotides are TGTGCCAGCAGTTTATCGGGACTAGCGGGAGGATTATACGAGCAGTACTTC.